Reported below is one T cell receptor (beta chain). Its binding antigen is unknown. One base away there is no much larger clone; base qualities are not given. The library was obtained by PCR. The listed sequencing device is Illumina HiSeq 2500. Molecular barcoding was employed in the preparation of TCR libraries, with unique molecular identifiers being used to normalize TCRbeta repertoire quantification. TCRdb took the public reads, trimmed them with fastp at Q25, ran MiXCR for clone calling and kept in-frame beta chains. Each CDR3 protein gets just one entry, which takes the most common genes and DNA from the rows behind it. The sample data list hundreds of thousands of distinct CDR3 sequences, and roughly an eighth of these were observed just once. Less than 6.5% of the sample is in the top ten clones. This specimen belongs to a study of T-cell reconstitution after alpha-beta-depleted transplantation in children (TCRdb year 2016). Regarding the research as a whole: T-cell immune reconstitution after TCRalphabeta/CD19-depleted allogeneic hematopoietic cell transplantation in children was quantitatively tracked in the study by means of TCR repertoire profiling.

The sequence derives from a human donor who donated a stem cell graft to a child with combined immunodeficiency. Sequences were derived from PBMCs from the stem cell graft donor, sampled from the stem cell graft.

The encoded CDR3 is CASSFLSGVDTQYF. The nucleotide sequence reads as follows: TGTGCCAGCAGTTTCTTAAGCGGTGTAGATACGCAGTATTTT. This chain joins TRBV12-3 or TRBV12-4 to TRBJ2-3; TRBD2 is perhaps the D gene, given 5 matching bases. Including the terminal cysteine and phenylalanine, the CDR3 comprises 14 residues. Left in the record is the CDR3 DNA by itself, 42 bases read in frame from the first base. The junction carries 12 bases between V and J, which are trimmed by 3 bases and 5 bases respectively.